These T cell receptor beta chains were read from a single sample in a study of untreated major depressive disorder. Produced via immunoSEQ multiplex PCR; TCRdb's table is partial and in-frame only. The top ten hold approximately 0.82% of the sample, which has just under 20,000 clones, about 83% seen once. Sequencing used CD4+ T cells from PBMCs. These receptors came from a woman in her thirties in good health. The CDR3 runs from the conserved cysteine through the conserved F or W. D genes are given only for firm matches. Only some rows state a clone size, as once, few, many or a class for expanded clones.

V gene,D gene,J gene,clone size,CDR3 DNA,CDR3 protein
TRBV5-1,-,TRBJ2-7,-,TGCGCCAGCAGCTTGGCCAGCGGTTCTCCCTACGAGCAGTACTTC,CASSLASGSPYEQYF
TRBV7-9,TRBD1,TRBJ1-3,-,TGTGCCAGCAGCTTAGGAGGAGGGACAGGGCTGAGCTCTGGAAACACCATATATTTT,CASSLGGGTGLSSGNTIYF
TRBV2,-,TRBJ2-5,-,TGTGCCAGTACCCTACAGGGGGGGGAAGAGACCCAGTACTTC,CASTLQGGEETQYF
TRBV10-3,-,TRBJ1-4,-,TGTGCCTATAAAGGTAATGAAAAACTGTTTTTT,CAYKGNEKLFF
TRBV7-2,TRBD1,TRBJ1-1,-,TGTGCCAGCAGACAGACAGGGGACACTGAAGCTTTCTTT,CASRQTGDTEAFF
TRBV6-4,TRBD1,TRBJ2-1,once,TGTGCCAGCAGTGACTCGCGGGACAGGGTTAGAGATGAGCAGTTCTTC,CASSDSRDRVRDEQFF
TRBV30,-,TRBJ1-2,few,TGTGCCTGGACAAAAGGGAACTATGGCTACACCTTC,CAWTKGNYGYTF
TRBV6-5,-,TRBJ2-5,-,TGTGCCAGCAGTTACCGTGGGGGGCCAGAGACCCAGTACTTC,CASSYRGGPETQYF
TRBV11-1,TRBD1,TRBJ2-2,-,TGTGCCAGCACCGATACAGGGGGGCTGTTTTTT,CASTDTGGLFF
TRBV5-4,-,TRBJ2-5,-,TGTGCCAGCAGCTTTACAGGTCAAGAGACCCAGTACTTC,CASSFTGQETQYF
TRBV27,TRBD2,TRBJ2-1,once,TGTGCCAGCAGCCTTTCCCTAGCGGGAGGGCCAGGTGAGCAGTTCTTC,CASSLSLAGGPGEQFF
TRBV4-1,-,TRBJ1-4,-,TGCGCCAGCAGCCAAACCGGGACGCCGGGTGAAAAACTGTTTTTT,CASSQTGTPGEKLFF
TRBV29-1,-,TRBJ2-3,-,TGCAGCGACGAAACTACGCAGTATTTT,CSDETTQYF